The 21 T cell receptor beta chains presented below share a single source sample, sequenced in a study of control samples from healthy donors and cancer patients. Sequencing used immunoSEQ multiplex PCR; TCRdb keeps in-frame clones, though not all of them. This table holds approximately 170,000 clones, 80% to 90% found once. Sequenced input: blood. The origin of the receptors is a woman aged 30 to 39 in good health.

Comments on this clone: The same CDR3 is also encoded by other DNA sequences in this sample. V usage is TRBV27 and J usage is TRBJ1-5; no definite D call. Germline assignment: CDR1 MNHEY and CDR2 SMNVEV (reference sequence). This CDR3 comprises 14 residues. The V gene lost 4 bases and the J gene lost 0 bases, with 7 bases spanning the gap. CDR3 bases: TGTGCCAGCAGTTATCGGGGTAGCAATCAGCCCCAGCATTTT. Its protein product is CASSYRGSNQPQHF.

The V gene is TRBV6-5, the J gene TRBJ1-5, with no clear D. Trimming removed 2 bases from V and 4 bases from J, with 12 bases in between. This CDR3 is built from 15 residues. Germline loops: CDR1 MNHEY, CDR2 SVGAGI. The CDR3 DNA reads as TGTGCCAGCAGTTACAATTCGCGGACGAATCAGCCCCAGCATTTT. This sequence encodes CASSYNSRTNQPQHF.

The genes are TRBV7-9 and TRBJ2-3; the D gene is possibly TRBD1 (5 bases). Trimming stripped 0 bases from V and 1 base from J, with 14 bases between. CDR3 length equals 17 residues. Germline V CDR1 and CDR2: SEHNR, FQNEAQ (reference sequence). The CDR3 sequence: CASSLALTAIRTDTQYF. The CDR3 coding sequence is TGTGCCAGCAGCTTAGCGTTGACAGCGATCCGCACAGATACGCAGTATTTT.

This clone was observed a few times. The genes are TRBV19 and TRBJ2-1; 14 bases fit TRBD2. The V segment lost 6 bases and the J segment 1 base; nucleotides outside the gene matches: 5. Germline assignment: CDR1 LNHDA and CDR2 SQIVND (reference sequence). This CDR3 region has 17 residues. CDR3 DNA sequence: TGTGCCAGTAGGGGACTAGCGGGGGCCGGGTCCTACAATGAGCAGTTCTTC. Translating gives CASRGLAGAGSYNEQFF. Drawing the rest from reference TRBV19 and TRBJ2-1, the complete variable domain is DGGITQSPKYLFRKEGQNVTLSCEQNLNHDAMYWYRQDPGQGLRLIYYSQIVNDFQKGDIAEGYSVSREKKESFPLTVTSAQKNPTAFYLCASRGLAGAGSYNEQFFGPGTRLTVL.

This clone was observed a single time. The genes are TRBV19 and TRBJ2-1; tentative D call: TRBD2 (5 bases). CDR1 is LNHDA, CDR2 SQIVND, per germline (reference sequence). The CDR3 sequence is 15 residues long. V gave up 4 bases and J gave up 5 bases, with 15 bases separating them. The CDR3 region has the DNA TGTGCCAGTAGTACTGGACTCCTCGTCCACAATGAGCAGTTCTTC. This codes for CASSTGLLVHNEQFF.

About this clone itself: This CDR3 fails to terminate in the conserved phenylalanine or tryptophan, so it likely reflects a read error. The DNA is left out, because the CDR3 cannot be placed on it with certainty; the CDR3 is given as TCRdb lists it. The V and J genes are TRBV7-2 and TRBJ2-7; the listed D gene, TRBD2, was not tested against the DNA. The CDR3 totals 13 residues, both ends included. Germline V gives CDR1 SGHTA, CDR2 FQGNSA. CDR3 residues: CASSFNREGLAVL.

The chain has TRBV28 and TRBJ2-1; D is uncertain. From germline, CDR1 is MDHEN and CDR2 SYDVKM. V shed 4 bases and J shed 15 bases, with 13 bases lying between them. The CDR3 covers 11 residues. CDR3 in amino acids: CASSSQELRFF. The CDR3 DNA reads TGTGCCAGCAGTTCCCAGGAGCTCCGGTTCTTC.

The CDR3 here is CATMGREVVDTQYF. CDR3 sequence (DNA): TGTGCCACCATGGGACGGGAGGTGGTAGATACGCAGTATTTT. The V and J genes are TRBV19 and TRBJ2-3; 7 bases are a match to TRBD2. The V gene's germline CDR1 is LNHDA and CDR2 SQIVND (reference sequence). V trimming: 10 bases; J trimming: 5 bases; junction bases outside the gene matches: 12. CDR3 length equals 14 residues.

J is TRBJ1-5 and V is TRBV24-1; D unclear. This CDR3 is built from 14 residues. V was shortened by 3 bases and J by 1 base, with 6 bases between the two germline ends. Germline-derived CDR1 and CDR2 are KGHDR and SFDVKD. For the CDR3, the DNA is TGTGCCACCAGTGATGGCAGGAGCAATCAGCCCCAGCATTTT. Translation: CATSDGRSNQPQHF.

CDR3 protein: CSASPTGGVSEKLFF. DNA for the CDR3: TGCAGTGCTAGTCCGACAGGGGGCGTAAGTGAAAAACTGTTTTTT. The chain couples TRBV20-1 to TRBJ1-4; 10 bases line up with TRBD1. Per the germline V gene, CDR1 is DFQATT and CDR2 is SNEGSKA (reference sequence). CDR3 length: 15 residues. J was trimmed by 7 bases and V by 3 bases; bases with no gene match: 8.

The genes are TRBV20-1 and TRBJ1-2; no reliable D call. Germline V lookup: CDR1 DFQATT, CDR2 SNEGSKA (reference sequence). The CDR3 has 8 amino acids. Trimming shortened V by 6 bases and J by 8 bases, and 4 bases separated the two germline ends. CDR3 loop: CSAMGYTF. DNA of the CDR3: TGCAGTGCCATGGGCTACACCTTC.

In its sample, this clone was seen a few times. The V call is TRBV6-5, the J call TRBJ1-3; 11 positions agree with TRBD1. The CDR3 loop spans 13 amino acids. From germline, CDR1 is MNHEY and CDR2 SVGAGI. V shed 11 bases and J 8 bases; nucleotides not matched to a gene: 8. CDR3 bases: TGTGCCGCCTCCGGGACAGGGGGGCACACCATATATTTT. Translating gives CAASGTGGHTIYF.

This rearrangement joins TRBV7-2 to TRBJ1-6, with a possible D match to TRBD1 (5 bases). V lost 1 base and J lost 9, with 13 bases in between. From germline, CDR1 is SGHTA and CDR2 FQGNSA. The CDR3 totals 15 residues. This CDR3 reads CASSLVAAGGSPLHF. DNA for the CDR3: TGTGCCAGCAGCTTAGTGGCCGCCGGGGGTTCACCCCTCCACTTT.

The chain couples TRBV25-1 to TRBJ1-5; 7 positions agree with TRBD1. Looked up from germline, CDR1 is MGHDK and CDR2 is SYGVNS. The V and J ends lost 5 bases and 7 bases, in that order; junction bases with no gene match: 11. The CDR3 sequence is 15 residues long. CDR3 DNA: TGTGCCAGCAGTCCAGACAGGGCCCCGGGGCAGCCCCAGCATTTT. Its protein is CASSPDRAPGQPQHF.

The chain links TRBV11-2 to TRBJ1-1; D gene unclear. This CDR3 is 14 amino acids long. Germline CDR1 reads SGHAT; CDR2 reads FQNNGV. V was clipped by 4 bases and J by 1 base, with 10 bases between them. The CDR3 DNA sequence: TGTGCCAGCAGCTGGAGGGCATCGAACACTGAAGCTTTCTTT. Its protein is CASSWRASNTEAFF.

This rearrangement joins TRBV6-4 to TRBJ2-1; 11 nucleotides line up with TRBD2. Losses at the gene ends were 5 bases for V and 0 bases for J; bases not matched to a gene: 12. The V gene's germline CDR1 is MRHNA and CDR2 SNTAGT. The CDR3 totals 19 residues. The CDR3: CASSPAGTSGESSYNEQFF. CDR3 coding DNA: TGTGCCAGCAGTCCAGCCGGGACTAGCGGAGAGTCCTCCTACAATGAGCAGTTCTTC.

This chain links TRBV11-2 with TRBJ2-3; 11 bases map to TRBD2. The germline CDR1 and CDR2 sequences are SGHAT and FQNNGV. The CDR3 length is 17 residues. J lost 3 bases, V lost 0 bases, and 5 bases had no gene match. CDR3 sequence (DNA): TGTGCCAGCAGCTTAGAGCCTAGCGGGGGGCAGACAGATACGCAGTATTTT. Translation: CASSLEPSGGQTDTQYF.

This clone was observed a single time. The rearrangement links TRBV7-9 to TRBJ2-2; D uncertain. Germline values: CDR1 SEHNR, CDR2 FQNEAQ (reference sequence). V was pared by 6 bases and J by 5 bases, with 4 bases between. This CDR3 region has 11 residues. CDR3 in DNA: TGTGCCAGCAGTCGTACCGGGGAGCTGTTTTTT. Amino acid sequence: CASSRTGELFF.

The rearrangement uses TRBV7-9 and TRBJ2-7; 11 bases map to TRBD1. V was clipped by 6 bases and J by 5 bases; unmatched bases: 9. The CDR3 runs to 15 residues. CDR1 and CDR2 from the germline V gene are SEHNR and FQNEAQ (reference sequence). The CDR3 is CASRLGTGGFDEQYF. The CDR3, as DNA: TGTGCCAGCAGACTAGGGACAGGGGGTTTCGACGAGCAGTACTTC.

The V gene is TRBV7-9, the J gene TRBJ2-5; 9 positions agree with TRBD1. V was clipped by 4 bases and J by 5 bases; unmatched bases: 5. The CDR3 extends over 14 amino acids. Per germline, CDR1 SEHNR and CDR2 FQNEAQ (reference sequence). The CDR3 region is CASSSDRGMETQYF. CDR3 coding DNA: TGTGCCAGCAGCTCAGACAGGGGGATGGAGACCCAGTACTTC.

This sequence joins TRBV11-2 and TRBJ2-5; 9 bases agree with TRBD1. CDR1 and CDR2 (germline): SGHAT, FQNNGV. The CDR3 is 15 residues long. V dropped 2 bases and J dropped 5; count of bases not matched to a gene: 6. CDR3 sequence reads: CASSLTGGAEETQYF. CDR3 sequence (DNA): TGTGCCAGCAGCTTAACAGGGGGCGCCGAGGAGACCCAGTACTTC.